This T cell receptor beta chain was sequenced during a study of T-cell reconstitution after alpha-beta-depleted transplantation in children. Study observations and caveats: There were reportedly several hundred expanded graft clones from which alpha-beta T cells came about two months after transplant. One year after transplant, T-cell counts and diversity came mostly from newly produced T cells.

Losses at the gene ends were 8 bases for V and 2 bases for J; bases not matched to a gene: 6. The CDR3 covers 14 residues. CDR1 and CDR2 from the germline V gene are LNHNV and YYDKDF (reference sequence). Details on this clonotype: Its antigen is not identified.

Unique molecular identifiers were incorporated when the TCRbeta library was constructed. TCRdb ran MiXCR on the PCR reads and lists one entry per CDR3 protein. Of around 490,000 distinct CDR3 sequences listed, 9.5% to 12% are singletons. The material sequenced was PBMCs, mostly from graft donor cells, taken 180 days after TCRalphabeta/CD19-depleted stem cell transplant. This receptor was taken from a female patient younger than 10 who had a stem cell transplant for aplastic anemia, so the T cells may come from the graft donor. V and J are TRBV15 and TRBJ2-1; TRBD2 matches at 7 bases. The CDR3 nucleotides are TGTGCCACCCTTGGGCTAGCGGCCTACAATGAGCAGTTCTTC. This codes for CATLGLAAYNEQFF. The entire variable domain, with the rest obtained from reference TRBV15 and TRBJ2-1, is as follows: DAMVIQNPRYQVTQFGKPVTLSCSQTLNHNVMYWYQQKSSQAPKLLFHYYDKDFNNEADTPDNFQSRRPNTSFCFLDIRSPGLGDTAMYLCATLGLAAYNEQFFGPGTRLTVL.